This TCR beta chain was retrieved from a study of T-cell reconstitution after alpha-beta-depleted transplantation in children. The CDR3 extends over 17 amino acids. Germline CDR1 SEHNR, CDR2 FQNEAQ (reference sequence). V was pared by 5 bases and J by 0 bases, with 7 bases of the junction left unmatched. This clonotype has a handful of counts. Unique molecular identifiers were used to barcode this TCRbeta library. TCRdb analysed the PCR reads with MiXCR anew, one entry per CDR3 protein. The repertoire consists of 350,000 to 450,000 distinct CDR3 sequences, with over 20% occurring once and the leading ten covering 3.8%.

The chain uses TRBV7-9 and TRBJ1-3, with 10 bases aligning to TRBD1. This TCR derives from a human donor who donated a stem cell graft to a child with acute myeloid leukemia. The sample consisted of PBMCs from the stem cell graft donor, taken from the stem cell graft. The CDR3 region is CASSGDRGPFSGNTIYF. The CDR3 DNA reads TGTGCCAGCAGCGGGGACAGGGGACCCTTCTCTGGAAACACCATATATTTT.